This T cell receptor (beta chain) was sequenced in a study of blood T cell repertoires in COVID-19. Overall study context: Sites across the United States, Italy and Spain contributed samples from acute and convalescent COVID-19. Sample material is recorded as cDNA or gDNA derived from T cells, B-cell-depleted T cells, or PBMCs.

The CDR3 is made up of 14 amino acids. The germline CDR1 and CDR2 sequences are WSHSY and SAAADI. V trimming: 4 bases; J trimming: 2 bases; junction bases outside the gene matches: 4. Profiling relied on immunoSEQ multiplex PCR, and the TCRdb table lists in-frame clones only, not all of them. Counted here are approximately 94,000 clones, around nine tenths occurring once; the ten biggest clones make up roughly 5%. The source of this sequence is a woman of 80 years or more with active COVID-19. Source material: peripheral blood. The rearrangement joins TRBV10-2 to TRBJ2-5; 7 nucleotides agree with TRBD2. CDR3 coding DNA: TGCGCCAGCAGTGTAACGGGAGGACAAGAGACCCAGTACTTC. As protein: CASSVTGGQETQYF.